The clone carrying this TCR beta chain has only a few counts. The sample carries other DNA sequences with the same CDR3. These data come from a study of blood T cell repertoires in COVID-19. As for the study in general: The United States, Italy and Spain supplied acute and convalescent COVID-19 samples.

Using immunoSEQ multiplex PCR, the repertoire was profiled, and TCRdb retains in-frame clones only, with some absent. This table holds 350,000 to 400,000 clones, approximately 89% found once. The germline CDR1 and CDR2 sequences are SGDLS and YYNGEE. There are 13 residues in the CDR3. With V trimmed by 0 bases and J by 6 bases, 3 bases remained unmatched. The participants were between roughly 18 and 89 years old and came from 24 US areas. Participant-given clinical history determined each cohort assignment. It was within 2 weeks before study entry that exposed participants met a COVID-19 case. Sequencing was done on a sample of PBMCs or T cells enriched from blood (not recorded which). The TCR comes from a woman aged 40 to 55 who had been exposed to COVID-19. The J gene is TRBJ2-7, the V gene TRBV9; 7 bases agree with TRBD1. The CDR3 protein is CASSVEQGSEQYF. Here the CDR3 DNA reads TGTGCCAGCAGCGTAGAACAGGGGAGCGAGCAGTACTTC.